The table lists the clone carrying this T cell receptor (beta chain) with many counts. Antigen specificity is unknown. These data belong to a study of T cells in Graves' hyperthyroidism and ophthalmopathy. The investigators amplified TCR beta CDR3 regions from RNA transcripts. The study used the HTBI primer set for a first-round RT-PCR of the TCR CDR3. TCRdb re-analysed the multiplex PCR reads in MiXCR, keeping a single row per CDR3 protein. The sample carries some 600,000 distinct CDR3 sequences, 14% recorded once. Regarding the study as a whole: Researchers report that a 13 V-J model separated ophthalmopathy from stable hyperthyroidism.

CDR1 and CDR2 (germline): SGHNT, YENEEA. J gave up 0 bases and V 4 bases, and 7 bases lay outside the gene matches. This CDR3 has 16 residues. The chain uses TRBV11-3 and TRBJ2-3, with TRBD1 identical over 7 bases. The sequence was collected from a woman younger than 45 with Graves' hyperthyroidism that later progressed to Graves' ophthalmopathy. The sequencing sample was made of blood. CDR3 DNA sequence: TGTGCCAGCAGCTCCACCGGGACAGAGAGCACAGATACGCAGTATTTT. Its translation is CASSSTGTESTDTQYF.